This T cell receptor (beta chain) is drawn from a study of blood T cell repertoires in COVID-19. In the study's own analysis: Reference gene primer amplification yielded estimated nucleated cell counts. TCRdb's table, derived via immunoSEQ multiplex PCR, lists solely in-frame clones and lacks some. Clone size and V and J calls were adopted from that table, with D and trimming inferred from the DNA. The sample carries 150,000 or so clones, about 90% recorded once. The sequenced sample was PBMCs or T cells enriched from blood (not recorded which). This TCR was recovered from a woman between 50 and 59 years old who had recovered from COVID-19.

The DNA for the CDR3 is TGTGCCACCAGTGAGGCGGGCTATGCAGATGAGCAGTTCTTC. Encoded protein: CATSEAGYADEQFF. The chain joins TRBV24-1 to TRBJ2-1; tentative D call: TRBD2 (5 bases). This CDR3 is 14 amino acids long. The germline gives CDR1 KGHDR, CDR2 SFDVKD. Deletions cut 4 bases from V and 8 bases from J, with 14 bases between.